This T cell receptor beta chain was recovered during a study of vaccination effects on CD4 cells after COVID-19 (dated by TCRdb to 2022 to 2024). Regarding the study in general: Post-vaccine samples across the study were collected a median of 72 days after the second dose, with a range of 14 to 241. SARS-CoV-2 spike-specific CD4+ TCR repertoires were compared before and after mRNA vaccination in COVID-19 convalescent patients and in infection-naive vaccine recipients. Altogether, roughly 10 COVID-19 convalescent patients and 4 SARS-CoV-2-naive healthy vaccine recipients made up the full study. In the study, cultures from other donors were sequenced using the Oncomine TCR Beta short-read assay on an Illumina iSeq 100.

The ViraFEST assay stimulated PBMC with viral peptide pools and then used TCR sequencing to identify antigen-specific CD4+ T cell clonotypes by expansion. After roughly 11 days of culture, CD4+ T cells were isolated with the EasySep CD4+ T cell isolation kit. Participants received two doses of either the BNT162b2 or the mRNA-1273 mRNA SARS-CoV-2 vaccine. Healthy vaccine recipients had no prior SARS-CoV-2 infection, confirmed by negative nucleocapsid antibodies before and after vaccination. Each well held two million PBMC cultured in IMDM containing roughly 5% human AB serum, roughly 9.9 IU/ml IL-2 and gentamicin, along with 10 ug/ml peptides. On days 3 and 7, half of the culture medium was replaced with fresh IL-2-containing medium. Unless noted otherwise, every peptide stimulation condition was cultured in triplicate wells. PBMC were separated from whole blood using Ficoll-Paque Plus gradient centrifugation and were then either cryopreserved at -140C or used fresh. The overlapping peptide pools covered the spike proteins of SARS-CoV-2 as well as those of the common cold coronaviruses HCoV-NL63, HCoV-OC43 and HCoV-229E. The QIAamp micro DNA kit was used to extract genomic DNA from the cultured CD4+ T cells.

Library generation was performed with the immunoSEQ multiplex PCR assay. DNA from the CD4+ T cells that had been cultured and isolated underwent TCR beta CDR3 sequencing. Regarding the original processing steps: Non-productive TCR sequences were discarded, and reads were trimmed to the CDR3 region, with only CDR3s of 7 or more amino acids retained. Antigen-specific clonotypes were identified using the MANAFEST web app by comparison of expansion in peptide wells against reference cultures. To count as positive, a clone had to show expansion at FDR<0.05 compared with the reference and with all other wells, an odds ratio above 5, and a frequency above 0.1% in two replicate wells. A clonotype was called cross-reactive if it was significantly expanded both in SARS-CoV-2 spike wells and in at least one common cold coronavirus spike condition. CDR3 similarity was assessed by Levenshtein distance with the stringdist R package, and unrooted trees were built with ape in R 3.6.1. TCRdb stores this immuneACCESS table with in-frame sequences only. Part of the clones is absent; in the studies checked, under half of the shortfall reflects unresolved V genes, and no reason is known for the rest. The V and J calls and clone size are taken from that table; D and trimming were inferred from the DNA. A total of more than 25,000 clones appear in this sample, just under 75% of them only once. The ten largest account for 14% of the sample.

CDR1 and CDR2, looked up from the germline V gene (reference sequence), are SSHAT and FNYEAQ. Cut back by 1 base and 0 bases, the V and J ends lie 10 bases apart. The CDR3 measures 16 amino acids from cysteine to phenylalanine. The DNA shown is the 48-base CDR3, in frame from base 1. This clone has just a few counts. Its antigen is currently not known. Base-call qualities are not available, and no considerably larger clone is one nucleotide away. Study-level results and caveats: At late post-vaccination timepoints, both infection-induced and vaccine-induced clones showed marked clonal contraction, consistent with waning T cell responses. The study was limited by a small number of convalescent patients and lacked early post-infection timepoints. Among healthy vaccine recipients, nearly all vaccine-induced clones were SARS-CoV-2 mono-reactive, and just 1 of 255 was cross-reactive with common cold coronaviruses.

The specimen comprised CD4+ T cells from PBMCs cultured with HCoV-229E spike peptides, sampled after COVID-19 vaccination. Explained via the paper, the cell subset or site label denotes: HCoV-229E spike overlapping peptide pool stimulation. The sequence derives from a human donor who received a COVID-19 vaccine. This chain is built from TRBV7-7 and TRBJ2-1; the D gene cannot be resolved reliably. For the CDR3, the sequence is CASSLGRTVSYNEQFF. The nucleotide sequence reads as follows: TGTGCCAGCAGCTTAGGTAGGACGGTCTCCTACAATGAGCAGTTCTTC.